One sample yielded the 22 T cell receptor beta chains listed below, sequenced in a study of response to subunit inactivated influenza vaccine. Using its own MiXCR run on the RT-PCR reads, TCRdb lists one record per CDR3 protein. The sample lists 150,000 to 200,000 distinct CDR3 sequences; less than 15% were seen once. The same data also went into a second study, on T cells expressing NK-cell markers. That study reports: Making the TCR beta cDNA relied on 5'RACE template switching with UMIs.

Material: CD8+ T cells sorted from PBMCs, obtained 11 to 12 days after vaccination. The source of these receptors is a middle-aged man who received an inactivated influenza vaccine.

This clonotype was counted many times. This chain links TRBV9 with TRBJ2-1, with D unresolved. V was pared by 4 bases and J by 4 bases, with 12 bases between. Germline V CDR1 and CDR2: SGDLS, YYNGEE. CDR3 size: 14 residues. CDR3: CASSTGRNYNEQFF. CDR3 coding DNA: TGTGCCAGCAGCACCGGGCGAAATTACAATGAGCAGTTCTTC. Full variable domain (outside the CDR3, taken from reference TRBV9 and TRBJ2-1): DSGVTQTPKHLITATGQRVTLRCSPRSGDLSVYWYQQSLDQGLQFLIQYYNGEERAKGNILERFSAQQFPDLHSELNLSSLELGDSALYFCASSTGRNYNEQFFGPGTRLTVL.

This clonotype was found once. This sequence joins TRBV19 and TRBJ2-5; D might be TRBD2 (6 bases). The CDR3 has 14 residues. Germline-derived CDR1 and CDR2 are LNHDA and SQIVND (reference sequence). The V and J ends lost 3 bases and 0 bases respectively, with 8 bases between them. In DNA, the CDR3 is TGTGCCAGTAGTATTAGCGGAAACCAAGAGACCCAGTACTTC. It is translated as CASSISGNQETQYF.

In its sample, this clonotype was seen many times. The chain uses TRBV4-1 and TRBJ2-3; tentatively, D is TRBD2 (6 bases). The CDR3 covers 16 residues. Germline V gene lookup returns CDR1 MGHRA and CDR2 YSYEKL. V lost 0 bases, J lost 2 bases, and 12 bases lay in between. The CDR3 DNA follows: TGCGCCAGCAGCCAAGATCGCGGGGAAGTCACAGATACGCAGTATTTT. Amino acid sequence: CASSQDRGEVTDTQYF.

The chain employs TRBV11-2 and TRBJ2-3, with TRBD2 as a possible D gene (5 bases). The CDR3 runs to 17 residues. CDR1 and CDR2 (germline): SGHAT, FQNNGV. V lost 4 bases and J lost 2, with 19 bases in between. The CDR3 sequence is CASSYNAGSDYTDTQYF. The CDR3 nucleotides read TGTGCCAGCAGCTACAACGCGGGTAGCGACTACACAGATACGCAGTATTTT.

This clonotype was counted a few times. The CDR3 here is CASSPADGRYEQYF. CDR3 nucleotide sequence: TGTGCCAGCAGCCCAGCCGACGGACGCTACGAGCAGTACTTC. The chain combines TRBV11-2 with TRBJ2-7, with no clear D. The germline CDR1 and CDR2 sequences are SGHAT and FQNNGV. V lost 5 bases to trimming and J lost 3 bases, with 14 bases between them. The CDR3 sequence is 14 residues long.

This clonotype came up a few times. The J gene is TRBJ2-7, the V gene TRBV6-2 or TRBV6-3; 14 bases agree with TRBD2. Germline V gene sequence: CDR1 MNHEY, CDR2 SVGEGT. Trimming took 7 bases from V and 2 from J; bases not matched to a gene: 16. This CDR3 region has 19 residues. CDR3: CASTNTVSGTSGRTYEQYF. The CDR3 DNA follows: TGTGCCAGCACCAACACCGTCTCCGGGACTAGCGGGAGAACCTACGAGCAGTACTTC.

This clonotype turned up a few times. The CDR3 region is CACSEGTRYNEQFF. CDR3 DNA: TGTGCCTGCTCCGAGGGAACCCGTTACAATGAGCAGTTCTTC. The rearrangement uses TRBV30 and TRBJ2-1; tentatively, D is TRBD2 (5 bases). The germline CDR1 and CDR2 sequences are GTSNPN and SVGIG (reference sequence). The V end was cut by 6 bases, the J end by 4 bases, with 16 bases between. The CDR3 is 14 residues long.

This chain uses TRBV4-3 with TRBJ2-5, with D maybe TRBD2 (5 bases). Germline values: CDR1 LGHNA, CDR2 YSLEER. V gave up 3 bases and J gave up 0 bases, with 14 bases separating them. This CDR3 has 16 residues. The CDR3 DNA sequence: TGCGCCAGCAGCCAGGCCAACGGGGAGTACCAAGAGACCCAGTACTTC. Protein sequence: CASSQANGEYQETQYF.

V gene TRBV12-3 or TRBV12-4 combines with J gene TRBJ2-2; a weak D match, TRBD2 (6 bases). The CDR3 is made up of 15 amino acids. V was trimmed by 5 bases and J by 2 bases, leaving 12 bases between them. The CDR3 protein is CASSLPGLNTGELFF. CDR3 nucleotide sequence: TGTGCCAGCAGTCTACCGGGACTTAACACCGGGGAGCTGTTTTTT.

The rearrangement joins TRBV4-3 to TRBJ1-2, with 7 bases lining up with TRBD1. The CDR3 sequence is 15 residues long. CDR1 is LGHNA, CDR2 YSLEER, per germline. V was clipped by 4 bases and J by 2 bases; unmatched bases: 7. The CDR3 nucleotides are TGCGCCAGCAGCCCACAAACAGGGGCAAACTATGGCTACACCTTC. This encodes CASSPQTGANYGYTF.

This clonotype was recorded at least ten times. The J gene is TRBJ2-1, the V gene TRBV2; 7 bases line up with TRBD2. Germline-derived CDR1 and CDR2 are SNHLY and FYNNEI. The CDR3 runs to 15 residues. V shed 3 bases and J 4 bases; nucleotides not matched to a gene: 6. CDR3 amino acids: CASSEGSSGYNEQFF. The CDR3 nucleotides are TGTGCCAGCAGTGAGGGGTCTAGCGGATACAATGAGCAGTTCTTC.

Here the CDR3 DNA reads TGCGCCAGCAGCCCTACCACCGGACCGAACACTGAAGCTTTCTTT. Translating gives CASSPTTGPNTEAFF. This sequence joins TRBV5-1 and TRBJ1-1; D gene ambiguous. CDR3 length: 15 amino acids. Germline V lookup: CDR1 SGHRS, CDR2 YFSETQ. Between the trimmed V and J ends, which lost 4 bases and 1 base, there was a span of 14 bases.

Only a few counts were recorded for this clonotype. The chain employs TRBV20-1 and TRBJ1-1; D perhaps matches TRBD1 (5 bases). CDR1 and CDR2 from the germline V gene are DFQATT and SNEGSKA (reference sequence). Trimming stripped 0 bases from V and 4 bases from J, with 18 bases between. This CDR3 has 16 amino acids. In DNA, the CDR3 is TGCAGTGCTAGAGATCGTAAGGACCCCGGGGGCACTGAAGCTTTCTTT. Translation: CSARDRKDPGGTEAFF.

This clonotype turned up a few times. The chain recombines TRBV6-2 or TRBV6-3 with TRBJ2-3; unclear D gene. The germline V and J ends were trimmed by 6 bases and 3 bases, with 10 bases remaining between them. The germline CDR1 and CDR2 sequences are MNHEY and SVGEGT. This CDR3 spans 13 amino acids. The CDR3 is CASRKWDTDTQYF. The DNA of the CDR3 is TGTGCCAGCAGAAAATGGGATACAGATACGCAGTATTTT.

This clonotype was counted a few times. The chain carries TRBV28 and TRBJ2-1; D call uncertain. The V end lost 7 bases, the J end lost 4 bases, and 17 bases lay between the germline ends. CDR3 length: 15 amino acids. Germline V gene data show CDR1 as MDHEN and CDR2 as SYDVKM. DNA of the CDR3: TGTGCCAGCAAACCCCTCGTGAGGCGTTACAATGAGCAGTTCTTC. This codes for CASKPLVRRYNEQFF.

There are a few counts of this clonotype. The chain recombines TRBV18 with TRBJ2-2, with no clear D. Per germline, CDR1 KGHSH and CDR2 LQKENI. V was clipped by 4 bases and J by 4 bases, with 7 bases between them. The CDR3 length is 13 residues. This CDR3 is CASSQVFTGELFF. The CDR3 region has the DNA TGTGCCAGCTCACAGGTATTCACCGGGGAGCTGTTTTTT. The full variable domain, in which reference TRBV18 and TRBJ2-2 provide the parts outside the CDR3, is NAGVMQNPRHLVRRRGQEARLRCSPMKGHSHVYWYRQLPEEGLKFMVYLQKENIIDESGMPKERFSAEFPKEGPSILRIQQVVRGDSAAYFCASSQVFTGELFFGEGSRLTVL.

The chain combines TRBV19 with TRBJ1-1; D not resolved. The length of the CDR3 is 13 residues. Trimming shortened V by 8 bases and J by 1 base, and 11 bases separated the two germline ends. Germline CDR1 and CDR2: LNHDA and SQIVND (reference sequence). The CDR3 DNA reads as TGTGCCAGTCGGTGGCAGCAGAACACTGAAGCTTTCTTT. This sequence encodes CASRWQQNTEAFF.

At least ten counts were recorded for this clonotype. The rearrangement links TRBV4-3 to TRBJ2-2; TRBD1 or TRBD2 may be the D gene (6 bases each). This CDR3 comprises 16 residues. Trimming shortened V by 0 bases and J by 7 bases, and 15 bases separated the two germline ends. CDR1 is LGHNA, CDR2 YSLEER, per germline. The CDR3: CASSQDGGAQVGELFF. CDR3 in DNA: TGCGCCAGCAGCCAAGACGGGGGCGCCCAGGTCGGGGAGCTGTTTTTT.

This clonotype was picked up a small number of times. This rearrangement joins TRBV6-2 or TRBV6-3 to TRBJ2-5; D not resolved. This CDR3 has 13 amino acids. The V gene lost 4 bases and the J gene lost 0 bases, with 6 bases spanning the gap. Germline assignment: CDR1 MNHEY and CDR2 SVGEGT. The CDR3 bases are TGTGCCAGCAGTTGGAACTACCAAGAGACCCAGTACTTC. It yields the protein CASSWNYQETQYF.

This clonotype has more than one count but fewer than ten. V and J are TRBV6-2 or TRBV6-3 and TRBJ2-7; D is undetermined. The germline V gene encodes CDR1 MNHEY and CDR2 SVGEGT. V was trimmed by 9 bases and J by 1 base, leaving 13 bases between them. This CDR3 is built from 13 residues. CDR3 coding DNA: TGTGCCAGTACCTACGCAGTTTCCTACGAGCAGTACTTC. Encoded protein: CASTYAVSYEQYF.

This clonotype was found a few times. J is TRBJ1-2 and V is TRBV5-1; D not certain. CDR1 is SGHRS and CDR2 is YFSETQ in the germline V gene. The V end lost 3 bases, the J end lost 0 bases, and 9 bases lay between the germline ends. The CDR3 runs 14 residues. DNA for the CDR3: TGCGCCAGCAGCTCCACAATGGCTAACTATGGCTACACCTTC. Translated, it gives CASSSTMANYGYTF. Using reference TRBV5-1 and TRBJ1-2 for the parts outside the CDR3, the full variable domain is KAGVTQTPRYLIKTRGQQVTLSCSPISGHRSVSWYQQTPGQGLQFLFEYFSETQRNKGNFPGRFSGRQFSNSRSEMNVSTLELGDSALYLCASSSTMANYGYTFGSGTRLTVV.

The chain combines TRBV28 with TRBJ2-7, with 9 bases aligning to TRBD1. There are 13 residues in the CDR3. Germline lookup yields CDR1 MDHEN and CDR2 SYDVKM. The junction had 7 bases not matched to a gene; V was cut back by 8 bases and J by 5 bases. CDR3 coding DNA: TGTGCCAGCGATAGGGGACAGGGCCACGAGCAGTACTTC. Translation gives CASDRGQGHEQYF.